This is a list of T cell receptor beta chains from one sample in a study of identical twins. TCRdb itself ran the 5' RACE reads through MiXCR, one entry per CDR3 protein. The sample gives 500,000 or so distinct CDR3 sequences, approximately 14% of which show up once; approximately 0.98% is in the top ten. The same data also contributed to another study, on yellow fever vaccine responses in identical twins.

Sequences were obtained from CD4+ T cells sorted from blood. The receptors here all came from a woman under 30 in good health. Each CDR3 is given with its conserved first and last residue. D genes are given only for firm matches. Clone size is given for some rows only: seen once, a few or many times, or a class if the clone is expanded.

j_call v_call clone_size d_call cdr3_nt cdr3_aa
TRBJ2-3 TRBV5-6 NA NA TGTGCCAGCAGCACGGGACCAAGCACAGATACGCAGTATTTT CASSTGPSTDTQYF
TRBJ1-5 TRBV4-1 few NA TGCGCCAGCAGCCAAGATCTAGAGCAGCCCCAGCATTTT CASSQDLEQPQHF
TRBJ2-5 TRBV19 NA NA TGTGCCAGTAGCGAAGAGACTTCAGAGACCCAGTACTTC CASSEETSETQYF
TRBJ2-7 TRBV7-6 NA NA TGTGCCAGCAGCTTAGGAAGCGGTGGGGATGGCGAGCAGTACTTC CASSLGSGGDGEQYF
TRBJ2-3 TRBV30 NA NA TGTGCCTGGGACTTTCGGAGCGGGCGGTTAGATACGCAGTATTTT CAWDFRSGRLDTQYF
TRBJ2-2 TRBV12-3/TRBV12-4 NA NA TGTGCCAGCGTCGCGGGACAGAGGACCGGGGAGCTGTTTTTT CASVAGQRTGELFF
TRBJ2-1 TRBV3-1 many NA TGTGCCAGCAGCCAAGATTTAAGGGACTACAATGAGCAGTTCTTC CASSQDLRDYNEQFF
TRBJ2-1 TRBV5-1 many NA TGCGCCAGCAGCTTAGGGGGGGTCTACAATGAGCAGTTCTTC CASSLGGVYNEQFF
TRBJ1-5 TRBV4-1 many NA TGCGCCAGCAGCCCCCTCGGGGTACGGCAGCCCCAGCATTTT CASSPLGVRQPQHF
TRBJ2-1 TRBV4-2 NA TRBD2 TGTGCCAGCAGCCAAGAAAAGGCTAGCGGGAGACCTCGGAATGAGCAGTTCTTC CASSQEKASGRPRNEQFF
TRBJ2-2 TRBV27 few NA TGTGCCAGCAGTTTAGTAATAGGACTTGTAACCGGGGAGCTGTTTTTT CASSLVIGLVTGELFF
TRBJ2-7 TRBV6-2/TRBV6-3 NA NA TGTGCCAGCAGTTACTCGAATTTCGAGCAGTACTTC CASSYSNFEQYF
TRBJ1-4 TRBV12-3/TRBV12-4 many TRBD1 TGTGCCAGCAGGGGCGGGACAGCTAATGAAAAACTGTTTTTT CASRGGTANEKLFF
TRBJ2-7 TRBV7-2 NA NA TGTGCCAGCAGCTTAGATACGGGAGCCGGGTACGAGCAGTACTTC CASSLDTGAGYEQYF
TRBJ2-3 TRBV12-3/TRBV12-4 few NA TGTGCCAGCAGTTTAGGGGAACGAACCTACACAGATACGCAGTATTTT CASSLGERTYTDTQYF
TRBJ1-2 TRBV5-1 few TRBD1 TGCGCCAGCAGCTTGGCGACAGGGTCAGTTGATGTTGGTGGCTACACCTTC CASSLATGSVDVGGYTF
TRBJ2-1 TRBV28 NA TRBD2 TGTGCCAGCAGTTTCCCAACCGGACTAGCCGGCTACAATGAGCAGTTCTTC CASSFPTGLAGYNEQFF
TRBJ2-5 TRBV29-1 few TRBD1 TGCAGCGTTGACAGGGGGCTCGAGACCCAGTACTTC CSVDRGLETQYF
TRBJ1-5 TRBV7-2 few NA TGTGCCAGCAGCTTAATGGAGCATCAGCCCCAGCATTTT CASSLMEHQPQHF
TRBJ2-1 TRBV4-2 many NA TGTGCCAGCAGCCCCGGTCTCAATGAGCAGTTCTTC CASSPGLNEQFF
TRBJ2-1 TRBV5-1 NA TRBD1 TGCGCCAGCAGCAGGGGACAGGGGCTCGATGAGCAGTTCTTC CASSRGQGLDEQFF